The 20 T cell receptor beta chains listed next were all sequenced from one sample in a study of cytomegalovirus exposure and HLA in healthy donors. In the PCR, 60 Vbeta and 13 Jbeta primers were used. The protocol was immunoSEQ multiplex PCR, while the TCRdb copy is restricted to in-frame clones and leaves out a portion. In the table there are around 140,000 clones, more than 60% of which are singletons. Material for sequencing was PBMCs. The source of these receptors is a woman between 18 and 29 years old in good health and CMV-seronegative.

Here the CDR3 DNA reads TGTGCCATCAGTGAGGTGGACTATAACTATGGCTACACCTTC. Protein: CAISEVDYNYGYTF. The rearrangement uses TRBV10-3 and TRBJ1-2; D gene uncertain. V was trimmed by 2 bases and J by 1 base, leaving 8 bases between them. The CDR3 consists of 14 residues. Germline V lookup: CDR1 ENHRY, CDR2 SYGVKD.

In its sample, this clone was seen a few times. The chain has TRBV5-1 and TRBJ2-7, with 11 positions matching TRBD2. The CDR3 loop spans 14 amino acids. Germline trimming cut 7 bases from V and 2 bases from J; bases unmatched to any gene: 5. Germline V gene sequence: CDR1 SGHRS, CDR2 YFSETQ. The DNA for the CDR3 is TGCGCCAGCCGAGTAGCGGGAGGGCCCTACGAGCAGTACTTC. Amino acid sequence: CASRVAGGPYEQYF. Filled out from reference TRBV5-1 and TRBJ2-7, the complete variable domain reads KAGVTQTPRYLIKTRGQQVTLSCSPISGHRSVSWYQQTPGQGLQFLFEYFSETQRNKGNFPGRFSGRQFSNSRSEMNVSTLELGDSALYLCASRVAGGPYEQYFGPGTRLTVT.

This clone was found a few times. V and J are TRBV2 and TRBJ2-7, with D tentatively TRBD2 (5 bases). Per germline, CDR1 SNHLY and CDR2 FYNNEI. This CDR3 is 14 amino acids long. Trimming left V 5 bases short and J 1 base short, with 12 bases between. CDR3 in amino acids: CASSRSVTSYEQYF. CDR3 coding DNA: TGTGCCAGCAGTCGTAGCGTTACGTCCTACGAGCAGTACTTC.

This rearrangement joins TRBV5-1 to TRBJ2-1; D gene ambiguous. Trimming removed 0 bases from V and 6 bases from J, with 22 bases in between. The CDR3 length is 18 residues. Germline V lookup: CDR1 SGHRS, CDR2 YFSETQ. This chain's CDR3 is CASSLASDGEEYRNEQFF. The CDR3 DNA is TGCGCCAGCAGCTTGGCCAGCGATGGAGAAGAGTATCGCAATGAGCAGTTCTTC.

The rearrangement links TRBV18 to TRBJ2-7; the D gene is possibly TRBD2 (5 bases). Germline-derived CDR1 and CDR2 are KGHSH and LQKENI. V was pared by 3 bases and J by 0 bases, with 12 bases between. This CDR3 has 15 residues. The CDR3: CASSPGRSGSYEQYF. CDR3 DNA: TGTGCCAGCTCACCGGGAAGAAGCGGCTCCTACGAGCAGTACTTC. Supplemented by reference TRBV18 and TRBJ2-7, the full variable domain reads NAGVMQNPRHLVRRRGQEARLRCSPMKGHSHVYWYRQLPEEGLKFMVYLQKENIIDESGMPKERFSAEFPKEGPSILRIQQVVRGDSAAYFCASSPGRSGSYEQYFGPGTRLTVT.

V usage is TRBV30 and J usage is TRBJ2-5; no firm D call. Trimming left V 2 bases short and J 2 bases short, with 9 bases between. This CDR3 comprises 13 residues. Germline lookup yields CDR1 GTSNPN and CDR2 SVGIG (reference sequence). Written as DNA, the CDR3 is TGTGCCTGGAGTATACGCGGACAAGAGACCCAGTACTTC. Its translation: CAWSIRGQETQYF.

The V and J genes are TRBV6-5 and TRBJ2-5; perhaps TRBD2 as D (6 bases). The CDR3 has 14 amino acids. CDR1 and CDR2 from the germline V gene are MNHEY and SVGAGI. The V and J ends lost 2 bases and 5 bases respectively, with 12 bases between them. In DNA, the CDR3 is TGTGCCAGCAGTTACGTGGGGGGTTCGGAGACCCAGTACTTC. It yields the protein CASSYVGGSETQYF.

The V and J genes are TRBV6-1 and TRBJ1-3; 7 bases line up with TRBD1. The V gene's germline CDR1 is MNHNS and CDR2 SASEGT. The CDR3 totals 13 residues. V lost 7 bases to trimming and J lost 5 bases; unmatched junction nucleotides: 5. This CDR3 is CASIQGVRNTIYF. Written as DNA, the CDR3 is TGTGCCAGCATCCAGGGGGTCCGAAACACCATATATTTT.

V gene TRBV5-1 combines with J gene TRBJ1-2; no reliable D call. This CDR3 contains 13 residues. The germline gives CDR1 SGHRS, CDR2 YFSETQ. V lost 0 bases and J 2 bases, leaving 5 bases between the germline ends. The DNA of the CDR3 is TGCGCCAGCAGCTTGGCCCAGAACTATGGCTACACCTTC. It encodes CASSLAQNYGYTF. The whole variable domain, filled in from reference TRBV5-1 and TRBJ1-2, reads KAGVTQTPRYLIKTRGQQVTLSCSPISGHRSVSWYQQTPGQGLQFLFEYFSETQRNKGNFPGRFSGRQFSNSRSEMNVSTLELGDSALYLCASSLAQNYGYTFGSGTRLTVV.

The chain carries TRBV27 and TRBJ1-5; D is undetermined. Germline V gene sequence: CDR1 MNHEY, CDR2 SMNVEV (reference sequence). V lost 4 bases and J 4 bases, leaving 5 bases between the germline ends. The CDR3 totals 12 residues. CDR3 loop: CASSYGNQPQHF. DNA for the CDR3: TGTGCCAGCAGTTACGGGAATCAGCCCCAGCATTTT.

The chain employs TRBV19 and TRBJ2-7; 7 positions match TRBD1. J gave up 7 bases and V 6 bases, and 12 bases lay outside the gene matches. The CDR3 spans 14 residues. CDR1 is LNHDA, CDR2 SQIVND, per germline (reference sequence). The CDR3: CASRADRWRVEQYF. The CDR3, as DNA: TGTGCCAGTAGGGCGGACAGGTGGAGAGTGGAGCAGTACTTC.

The chain uses TRBV7-8 and TRBJ1-5, with 8 bases aligning to TRBD1. After removal of 6 bases from V and 4 bases from J, the junction contained 8 bases not matched to a gene. The V gene's germline CDR1 is SGHVS and CDR2 FQNEAQ. CDR3 length: 15 residues. The CDR3 region is CASSQGQGPNQPQHF. CDR3 nucleotide sequence: TGTGCCAGCAGTCAAGGACAGGGTCCTAATCAGCCCCAGCATTTT.

This chain connects TRBV20-1 to TRBJ1-1; D unresolved. From germline, CDR1 is DFQATT and CDR2 SNEGSKA (reference sequence). This CDR3 comprises 11 residues. V was pared by 7 bases and J by 7 bases, with 13 bases between. The chain's CDR3 is CSVFRIVEAFF. DNA for the CDR3: TGCAGTGTCTTTCGTATCGTTGAAGCTTTCTTT.

The chain uses TRBV14 and TRBJ2-3, with 11 bases that match TRBD2. The CDR3 runs to 13 residues. With V trimmed by 7 bases and J by 4 bases, 1 base remained unmatched. In germline, CDR1 is SGHDN, CDR2 FVKESK. The DNA for the CDR3 is TGTGCCAGCAAACTAGCGGGAGCAGATACGCAGTATTTT. Protein product: CASKLAGADTQYF.

The chain combines TRBV30 with TRBJ2-2; 8 nucleotides line up with TRBD2. After removal of 0 bases from V and 6 bases from J, the junction contained 12 bases not matched to a gene. CDR3 size: 17 residues. Looked up from germline, CDR1 is GTSNPN and CDR2 is SVGIG (reference sequence). In DNA form, the CDR3 reads TGTGCCTGGAGTGTACCCACTAGCGGAATTTCTGCCGGGGAGCTGTTTTTT. Translating it yields CAWSVPTSGISAGELFF.

This rearrangement joins TRBV11-2 to TRBJ2-3, with 7 bases aligning to TRBD2. Germline CDR1 SGHAT, CDR2 FQNNGV. The V and J ends lost 0 bases and 4 bases, in that order; junction bases with no gene match: 7. The CDR3 covers 16 residues. The CDR3 sequence: CASSLDPGGGSDTQYF. The DNA for the CDR3 is TGTGCCAGCAGCTTAGACCCGGGAGGAGGGTCAGATACGCAGTATTTT.

The V and J genes are TRBV5-8 and TRBJ1-1; no firm D call. This CDR3 contains 13 residues. V was trimmed by 0 bases and J by 0 bases, leaving 3 bases between them. Germline CDR1 SGHTS, CDR2 YDEGEE. The CDR3 DNA sequence: TGTGCCAGCAGCTTGGGAGTGAACACTGAAGCTTTCTTT. Protein product: CASSLGVNTEAFF.

CDR3 amino acids: CASSFAGPPETQYF. CDR3 nucleotides: TGCGCCAGCAGCTTCGCGGGCCCCCCGGAGACCCAGTACTTC. The chain carries TRBV5-1 and TRBJ2-5; D possibly corresponds to TRBD2 (5 bases). V dropped 2 bases and J dropped 5 bases, with 13 bases sitting between them. Germline V gene sequence: CDR1 SGHRS, CDR2 YFSETQ. This CDR3 region has 14 residues.

This clone was seen a handful of times. The CDR3 is CASSQGLRRLVAQYF. The CDR3 DNA sequence: TGCGCCAGCAGCCAAGGTCTTAGGAGACTGGTTGCGCAGTATTTT. This rearrangement joins TRBV4-1 to TRBJ2-3; D gene ambiguous. The germline CDR1 and CDR2 sequences are MGHRA and YSYEKL. V lost 1 base to trimming and J lost 10 bases, with 18 bases between them. This CDR3 has 15 amino acids.

V is TRBV29-1 and J is TRBJ1-1; weak D call: TRBD1 (6 bases). The CDR3 runs to 13 residues. V was cut by 6 bases and J by 3 bases, with 14 bases left in between. The V gene's germline CDR1 is SQVTM and CDR2 ANQGSEA. CDR3 DNA: TGCAGCGTACAAGAACAGGGAGACACTGAAGCTTTCTTT. It codes for CSVQEQGDTEAFF.